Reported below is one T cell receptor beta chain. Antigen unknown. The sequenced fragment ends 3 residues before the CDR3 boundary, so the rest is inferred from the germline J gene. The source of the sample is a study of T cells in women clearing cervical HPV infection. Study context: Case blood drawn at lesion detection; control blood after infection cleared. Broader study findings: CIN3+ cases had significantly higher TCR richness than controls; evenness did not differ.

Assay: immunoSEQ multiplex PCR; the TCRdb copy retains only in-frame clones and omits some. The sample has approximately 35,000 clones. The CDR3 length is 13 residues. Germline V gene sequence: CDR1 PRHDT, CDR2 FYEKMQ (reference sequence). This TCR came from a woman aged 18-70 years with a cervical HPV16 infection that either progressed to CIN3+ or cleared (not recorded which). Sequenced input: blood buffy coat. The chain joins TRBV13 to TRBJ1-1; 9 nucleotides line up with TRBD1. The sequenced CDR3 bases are TGTGCCAGCAGCTTTAACAGGGGGCCCCCG. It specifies CASSFNRGPP. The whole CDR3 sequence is CASSFNRGPPAFF.